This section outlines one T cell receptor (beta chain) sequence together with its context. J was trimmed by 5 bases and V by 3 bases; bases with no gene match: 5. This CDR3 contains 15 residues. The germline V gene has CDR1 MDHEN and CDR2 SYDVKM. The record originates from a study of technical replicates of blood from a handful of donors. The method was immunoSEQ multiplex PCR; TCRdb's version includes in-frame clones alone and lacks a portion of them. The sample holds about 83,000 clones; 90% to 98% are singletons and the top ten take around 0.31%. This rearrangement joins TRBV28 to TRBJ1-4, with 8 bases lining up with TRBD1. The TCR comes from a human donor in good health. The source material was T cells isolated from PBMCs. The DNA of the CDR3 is TGTGCCAGCAGTTTCCAGACAGGGGTGAATGAAAAACTGTTTTTT. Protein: CASSFQTGVNEKLFF.